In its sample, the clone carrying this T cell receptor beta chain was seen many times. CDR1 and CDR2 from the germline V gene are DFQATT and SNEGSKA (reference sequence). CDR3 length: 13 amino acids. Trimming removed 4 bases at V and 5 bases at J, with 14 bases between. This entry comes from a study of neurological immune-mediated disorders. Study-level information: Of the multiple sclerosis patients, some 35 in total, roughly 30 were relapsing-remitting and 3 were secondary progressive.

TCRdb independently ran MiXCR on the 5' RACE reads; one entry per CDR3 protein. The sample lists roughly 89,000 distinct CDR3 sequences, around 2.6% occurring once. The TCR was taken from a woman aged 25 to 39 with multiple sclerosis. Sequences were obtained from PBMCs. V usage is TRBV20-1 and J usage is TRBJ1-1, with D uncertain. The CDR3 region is CSAKGSPGTEAFF. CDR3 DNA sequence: TGCAGTGCTAAAGGGAGCCCGGGGACTGAAGCTTTCTTT.